This paragraph reports one T cell receptor beta chain. Its antigen is as yet unknown. Trimming cost V 5 bases and J 8 bases; bases outside gene matches: 15. Germline-derived CDR1 and CDR2 are SEHNR and FQNEAQ (reference sequence). The CDR3 consists of 16 residues. These data come from a study of persistence of HIV-infected CD4 T cells. The stimulus was an HIV-1 Gag 15-mer peptide pool, 0.8 to 1 ug/peptide/mL. Sorting of responding CD4+ T cells relied on upregulated CD40 ligand together with CD69. Adults with HIV-1 started suppressive ART while chronically infected. Donors had undetectable plasma HIV-1 RNA, under 50 copies/mL, for 4+ years. CD8+ T cells were removed from PBMCs prior to stimulation. The libraries were made with immunoSEQ version 4 in survey mode. Genomic DNA was diluted to around 10 ng/uL, up to roughly 1 ug per sample. Assay used: immunoSEQ multiplex PCR; TCRdb lists only in-frame clones, some missing. Found here are under 20,000 clones, approximately 60% of them singletons; the top ten hold approximately 2%.

Sequencing used CD4+ T cells sorted from PBMCs after approximately 20-hour stimulation, obtained from a patient who received antiretroviral therapy. The sequence was collected from an adult woman with HIV who was CMV-seropositive. The chain has TRBV7-9 and TRBJ1-2; 9 bases map to TRBD1. The CDR3 DNA reads TGTGCCAGCAGCGTACCCCCGGGACAGGGAGTCGGGGGCTACACCTTC. This codes for CASSVPPGQGVGGYTF.